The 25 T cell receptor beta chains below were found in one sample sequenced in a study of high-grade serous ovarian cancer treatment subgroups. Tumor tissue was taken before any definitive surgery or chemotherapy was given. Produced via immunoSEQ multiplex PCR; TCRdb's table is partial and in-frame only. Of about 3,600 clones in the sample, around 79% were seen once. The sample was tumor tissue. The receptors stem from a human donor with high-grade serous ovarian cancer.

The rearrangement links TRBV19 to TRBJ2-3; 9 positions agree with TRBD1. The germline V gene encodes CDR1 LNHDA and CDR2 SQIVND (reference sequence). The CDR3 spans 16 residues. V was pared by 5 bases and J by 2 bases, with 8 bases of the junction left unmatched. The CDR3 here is CASSGLRDRATDTQYF. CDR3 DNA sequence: TGTGCCAGTAGTGGGTTACGGGACAGGGCCACAGATACGCAGTATTTT.

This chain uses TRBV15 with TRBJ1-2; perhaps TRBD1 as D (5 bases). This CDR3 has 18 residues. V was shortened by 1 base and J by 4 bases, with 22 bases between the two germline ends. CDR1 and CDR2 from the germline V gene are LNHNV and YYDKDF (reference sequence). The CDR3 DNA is TGTGCCACCAGCAGAGGTGGAGGAGGTATCCCAGGGTTCTATGGCTACACCTTC. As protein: CATSRGGGGIPGFYGYTF.

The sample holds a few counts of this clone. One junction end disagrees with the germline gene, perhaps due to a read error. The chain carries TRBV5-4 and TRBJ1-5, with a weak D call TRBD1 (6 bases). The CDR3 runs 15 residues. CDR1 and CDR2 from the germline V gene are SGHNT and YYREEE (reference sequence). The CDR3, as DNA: TGCGCCAGCAGCCCAGGGGTCTGGAGCAATCAGCCCCAGCATTTT. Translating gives CASSPGVWSNQPQHF.

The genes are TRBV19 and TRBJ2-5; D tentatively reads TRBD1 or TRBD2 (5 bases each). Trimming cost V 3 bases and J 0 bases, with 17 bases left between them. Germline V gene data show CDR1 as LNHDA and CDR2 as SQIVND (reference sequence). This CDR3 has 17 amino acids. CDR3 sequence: CASSIGNRLPYQETQYF. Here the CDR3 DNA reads TGTGCCAGTAGTATCGGGAACAGGCTTCCATACCAAGAGACCCAGTACTTC.

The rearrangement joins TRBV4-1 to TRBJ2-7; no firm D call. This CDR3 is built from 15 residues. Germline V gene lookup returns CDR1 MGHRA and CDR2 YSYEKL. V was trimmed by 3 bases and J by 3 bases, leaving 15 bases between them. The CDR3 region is CASSQGSQAYYEQYF. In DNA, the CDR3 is TGCGCCAGCAGCCAGGGTAGCCAGGCTTACTACGAGCAGTACTTC.

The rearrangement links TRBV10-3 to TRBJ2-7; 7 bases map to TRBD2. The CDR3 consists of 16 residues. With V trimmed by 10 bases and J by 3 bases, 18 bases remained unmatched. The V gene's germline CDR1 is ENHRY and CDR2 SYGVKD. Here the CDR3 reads CASSNKRGGGRYEQYF. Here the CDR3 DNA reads TGTGCCAGCAGCAACAAGCGGGGCGGCGGCCGCTACGAGCAGTACTTC.

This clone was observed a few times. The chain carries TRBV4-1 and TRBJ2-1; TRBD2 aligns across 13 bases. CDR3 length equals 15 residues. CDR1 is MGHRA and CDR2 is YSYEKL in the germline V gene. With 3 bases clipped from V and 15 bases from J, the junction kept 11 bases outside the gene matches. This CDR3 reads CASSQTSGGTGARFF. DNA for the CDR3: TGCGCCAGCAGCCAGACTAGCGGGGGGACCGGGGCGCGGTTCTTC.

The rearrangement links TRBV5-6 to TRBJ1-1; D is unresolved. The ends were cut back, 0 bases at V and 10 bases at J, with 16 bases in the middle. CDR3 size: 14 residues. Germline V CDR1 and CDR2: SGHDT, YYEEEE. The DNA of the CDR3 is TGTGCCAGCAGCTTGGCCGCTTCGGTTTGGGGAGCTTTCTTT. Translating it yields CASSLAASVWGAFF.

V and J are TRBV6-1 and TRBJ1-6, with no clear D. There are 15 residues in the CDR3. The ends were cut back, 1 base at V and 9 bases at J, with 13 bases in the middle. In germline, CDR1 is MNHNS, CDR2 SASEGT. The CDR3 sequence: CASSEGPAYPSPLHF. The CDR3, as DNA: TGTGCCAGCAGTGAAGGGCCCGCTTACCCTTCACCCCTCCACTTT.

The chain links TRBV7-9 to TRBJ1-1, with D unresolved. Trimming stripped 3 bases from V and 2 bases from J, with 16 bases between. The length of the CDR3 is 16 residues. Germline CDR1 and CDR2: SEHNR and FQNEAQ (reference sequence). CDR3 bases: TGTGCCAGCAGCTTCCCCCCAATAGGGCCCAACACTGAAGCTTTCTTT. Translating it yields CASSFPPIGPNTEAFF.

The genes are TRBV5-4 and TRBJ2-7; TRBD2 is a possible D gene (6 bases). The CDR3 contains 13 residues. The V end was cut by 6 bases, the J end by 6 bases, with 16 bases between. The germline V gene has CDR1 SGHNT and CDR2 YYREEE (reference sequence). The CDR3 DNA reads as TGTGCCAGCACTCCTGGAGGGGTCGGCGAGCAGTACTTC. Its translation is CASTPGGVGEQYF.

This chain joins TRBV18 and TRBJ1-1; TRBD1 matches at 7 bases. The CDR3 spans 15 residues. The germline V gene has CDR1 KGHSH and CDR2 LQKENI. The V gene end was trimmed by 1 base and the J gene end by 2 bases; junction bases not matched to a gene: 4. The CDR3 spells CASSPQGAYNTEAFF. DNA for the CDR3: TGTGCCAGCTCACCACAGGGGGCGTATAACACTGAAGCTTTCTTT.

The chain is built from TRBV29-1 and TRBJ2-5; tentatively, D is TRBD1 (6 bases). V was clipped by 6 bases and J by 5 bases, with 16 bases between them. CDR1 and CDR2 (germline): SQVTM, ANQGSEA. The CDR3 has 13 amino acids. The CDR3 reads CSVGYTGSETQYF. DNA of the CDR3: TGCAGCGTAGGGTACACAGGGTCCGAGACCCAGTACTTC.

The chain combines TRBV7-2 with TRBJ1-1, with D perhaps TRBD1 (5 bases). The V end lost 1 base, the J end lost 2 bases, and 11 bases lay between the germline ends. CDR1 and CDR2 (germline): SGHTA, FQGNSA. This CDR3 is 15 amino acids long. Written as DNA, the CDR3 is TGTGCCAGCAGCTTAGGAGAGACAGTTAACACTGAAGCTTTCTTT. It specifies CASSLGETVNTEAFF. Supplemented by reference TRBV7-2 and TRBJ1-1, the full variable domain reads GAGVSQSPSNKVTEKGKDVELRCDPISGHTALYWYRQSLGQGLEFLIYFQGNSAPDKSGLPSDRFSAERTGGSVSTLTIQRTQQEDSAVYLCASSLGETVNTEAFFGQGTRLTVV.

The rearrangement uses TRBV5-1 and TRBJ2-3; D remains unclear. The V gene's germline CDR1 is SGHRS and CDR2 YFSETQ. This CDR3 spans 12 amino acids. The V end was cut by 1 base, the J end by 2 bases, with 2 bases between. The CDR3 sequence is CASSLPTDTQYF. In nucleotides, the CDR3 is TGCGCCAGCAGCTTGCCCACAGATACGCAGTATTTT.

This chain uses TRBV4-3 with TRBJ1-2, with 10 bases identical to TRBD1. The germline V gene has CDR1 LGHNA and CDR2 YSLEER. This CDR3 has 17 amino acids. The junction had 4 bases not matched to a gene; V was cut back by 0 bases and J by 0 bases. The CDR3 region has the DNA TGCGCCAGCAGCCAAGATTCAGGACAGGGGGCTAACTATGGCTACACCTTC. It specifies CASSQDSGQGANYGYTF.

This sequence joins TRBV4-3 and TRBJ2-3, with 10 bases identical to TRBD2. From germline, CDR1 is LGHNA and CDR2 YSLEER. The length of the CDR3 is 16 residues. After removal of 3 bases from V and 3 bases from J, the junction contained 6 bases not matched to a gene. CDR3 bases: TGCGCCAGCAGCCAGGAGCCTAGCGGGAGAACAGATACGCAGTATTTT. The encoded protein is CASSQEPSGRTDTQYF.

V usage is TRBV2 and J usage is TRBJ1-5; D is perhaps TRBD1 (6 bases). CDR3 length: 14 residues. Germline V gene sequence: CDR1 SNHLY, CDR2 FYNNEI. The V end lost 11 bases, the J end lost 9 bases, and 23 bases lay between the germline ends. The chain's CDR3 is CAVSSGTFFGPQHF. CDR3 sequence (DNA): TGTGCCGTTTCCTCCGGGACATTTTTTGGGCCCCAGCATTTT.

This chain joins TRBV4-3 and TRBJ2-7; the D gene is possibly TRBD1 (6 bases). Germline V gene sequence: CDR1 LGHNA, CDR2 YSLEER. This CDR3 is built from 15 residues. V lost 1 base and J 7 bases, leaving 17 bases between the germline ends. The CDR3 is CASSQVVQGPGEQYF. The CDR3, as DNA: TGCGCCAGCAGCCAAGTAGTTCAGGGGCCGGGGGAGCAGTACTTC.

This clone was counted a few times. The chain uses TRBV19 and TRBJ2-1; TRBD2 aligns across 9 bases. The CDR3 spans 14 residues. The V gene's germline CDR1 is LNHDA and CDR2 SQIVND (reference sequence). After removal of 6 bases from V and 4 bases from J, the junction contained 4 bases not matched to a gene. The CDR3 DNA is TGTGCCAGTAGCGGGGGACTAGCTTACAATGAGCAGTTCTTC. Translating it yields CASSGGLAYNEQFF.

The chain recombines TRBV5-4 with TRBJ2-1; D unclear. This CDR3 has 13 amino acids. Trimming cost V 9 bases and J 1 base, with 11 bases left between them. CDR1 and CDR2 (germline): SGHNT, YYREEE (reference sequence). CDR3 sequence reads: CATRLDSYNEQFF. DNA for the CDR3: TGTGCCACCAGATTGGATTCCTACAATGAGCAGTTCTTC.

The CDR3 nucleotides read TGTGCCAGCAGCTTTCTAACAGGGAATAACTATGGCTACACCTTC. It specifies CASSFLTGNNYGYTF. J is TRBJ1-2 and V is TRBV7-2; maybe TRBD1 (6 bases). CDR3 length: 15 residues. Germline CDR1 reads SGHTA; CDR2 reads FQGNSA. V dropped 3 bases and J dropped 1 base, with 12 bases sitting between them.

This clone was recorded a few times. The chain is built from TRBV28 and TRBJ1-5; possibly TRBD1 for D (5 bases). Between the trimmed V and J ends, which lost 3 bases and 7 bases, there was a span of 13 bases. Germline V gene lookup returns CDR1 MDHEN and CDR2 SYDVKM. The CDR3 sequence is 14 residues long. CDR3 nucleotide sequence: TGTGCCAGCAGTTTGGAGGGGCTCGGACAGCCCCAGCATTTT. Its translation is CASSLEGLGQPQHF.

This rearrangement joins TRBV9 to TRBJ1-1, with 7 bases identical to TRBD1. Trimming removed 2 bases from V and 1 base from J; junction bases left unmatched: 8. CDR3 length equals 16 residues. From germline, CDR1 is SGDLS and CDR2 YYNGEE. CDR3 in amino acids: CASSVPTGNPNTEAFF. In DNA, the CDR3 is TGTGCCAGCAGCGTCCCGACAGGGAACCCGAACACTGAAGCTTTCTTT.

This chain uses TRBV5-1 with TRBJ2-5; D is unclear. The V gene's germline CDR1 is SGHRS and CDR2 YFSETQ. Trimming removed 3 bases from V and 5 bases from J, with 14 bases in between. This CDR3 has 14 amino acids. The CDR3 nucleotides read TGCGCCAGCAGCTCAAACGGTGCGTGGGAGACCCAGTACTTC. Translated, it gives CASSSNGAWETQYF.